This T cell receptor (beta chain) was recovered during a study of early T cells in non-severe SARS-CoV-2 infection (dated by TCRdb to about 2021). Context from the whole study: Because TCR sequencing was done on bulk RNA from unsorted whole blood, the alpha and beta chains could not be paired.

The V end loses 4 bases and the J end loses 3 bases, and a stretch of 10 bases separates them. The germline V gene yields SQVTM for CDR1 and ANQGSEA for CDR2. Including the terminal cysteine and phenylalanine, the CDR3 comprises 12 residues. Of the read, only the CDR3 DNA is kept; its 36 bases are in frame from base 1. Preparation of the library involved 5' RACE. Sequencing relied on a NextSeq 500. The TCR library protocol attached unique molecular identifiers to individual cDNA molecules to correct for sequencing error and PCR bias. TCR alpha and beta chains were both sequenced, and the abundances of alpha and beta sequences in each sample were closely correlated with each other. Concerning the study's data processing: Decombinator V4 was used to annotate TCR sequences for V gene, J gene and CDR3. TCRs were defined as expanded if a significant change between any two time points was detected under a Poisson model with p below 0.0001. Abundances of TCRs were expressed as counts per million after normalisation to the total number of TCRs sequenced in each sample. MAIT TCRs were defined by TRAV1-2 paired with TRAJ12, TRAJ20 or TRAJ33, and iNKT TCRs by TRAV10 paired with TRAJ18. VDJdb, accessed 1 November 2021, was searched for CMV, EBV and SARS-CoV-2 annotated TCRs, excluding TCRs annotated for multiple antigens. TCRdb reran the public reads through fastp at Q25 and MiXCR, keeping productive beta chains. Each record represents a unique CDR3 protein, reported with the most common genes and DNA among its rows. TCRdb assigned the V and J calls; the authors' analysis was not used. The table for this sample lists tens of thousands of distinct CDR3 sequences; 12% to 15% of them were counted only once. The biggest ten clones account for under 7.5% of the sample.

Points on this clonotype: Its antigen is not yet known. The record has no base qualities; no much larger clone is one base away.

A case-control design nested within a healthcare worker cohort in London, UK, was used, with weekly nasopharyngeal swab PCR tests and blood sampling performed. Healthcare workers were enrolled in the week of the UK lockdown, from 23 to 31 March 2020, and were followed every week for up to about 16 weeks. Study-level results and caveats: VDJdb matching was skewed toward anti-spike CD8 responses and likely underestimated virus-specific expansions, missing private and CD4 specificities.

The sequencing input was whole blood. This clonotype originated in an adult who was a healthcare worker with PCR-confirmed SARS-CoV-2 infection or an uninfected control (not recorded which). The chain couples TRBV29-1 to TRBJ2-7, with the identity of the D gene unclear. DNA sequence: TGCAGCGTTGTATCTAATCTCTACGAGCAGTACTTC. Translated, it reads CSVVSNLYEQYF.